The 27 T cell receptor beta chains reported below all come from one sample, sequenced in a study of cytomegalovirus exposure and HLA in healthy donors. Sequenced by immunoSEQ multiplex PCR; TCRdb stores in-frame clones only, minus some. The sample holds 130,000 to 150,000 clones, 84% seen once. Specimen: PBMCs. The receptors originated from a woman aged 25 to 39 in good health and CMV-seronegative.

The rearrangement uses TRBV5-5 and TRBJ2-7, with 7 bases that match TRBD1. Germline-derived CDR1 and CDR2 are SGHKS and YYEKEE (reference sequence). The CDR3 totals 15 residues. V gave up 0 bases and J gave up 0 bases; unmatched junction bases: 3. This CDR3 is CASSLAWDSSYEQYF. Written as DNA, the CDR3 is TGTGCCAGCAGCTTGGCTTGGGACAGCTCCTACGAGCAGTACTTC.

The rearrangement links TRBV2 to TRBJ2-3; TRBD2 agrees at 8 bases. After removal of 4 bases from V and 3 bases from J, the junction contained 3 bases not matched to a gene. In germline, CDR1 is SNHLY, CDR2 FYNNEI. The CDR3 contains 14 residues. Written as DNA, the CDR3 is TGTGCCAGCAGTGGACCGGGGGGGACAGATACGCAGTATTTT. Translated: CASSGPGGTDTQYF.

The CDR3 bases are TGTGCCAGCTCAACAACCTCGGGACAGGGGACGGGTTCACCCCTCCACTTT. Its protein product is CASSTTSGQGTGSPLHF. The chain has TRBV18 and TRBJ1-6; 10 bases agree with TRBD1. The V segment lost 5 bases and the J segment 9 bases; nucleotides outside the gene matches: 13. The CDR3 is 17 residues long. Germline CDR1 and CDR2: KGHSH and LQKENI.

There are a few counts of this clone. The chain joins TRBV11-2 to TRBJ1-6; TRBD1 agrees at 7 bases. The length of the CDR3 is 15 residues. The germline V gene encodes CDR1 SGHAT and CDR2 FQNNGV. The V segment lost 1 base and the J segment 9 bases; nucleotides outside the gene matches: 6. The CDR3 region is CASSLGLAGGSPLHF. For the CDR3, the DNA is TGTGCCAGCAGCTTAGGATTGGCAGGGGGTTCACCCCTCCACTTT.

This chain joins TRBV6-6 and TRBJ1-1; TRBD1 matches 7 bases. The germline gives CDR1 MNHNY, CDR2 SVGAGI (reference sequence). J was trimmed by 6 bases and V by 2 bases; bases with no gene match: 9. The CDR3 totals 15 residues. The CDR3 nucleotides are TGTGCCAGCAGTTACACCCCAGGGGGGCGCGCTGAAGCTTTCTTT. This sequence encodes CASSYTPGGRAEAFF.

The CDR3, as DNA: TGTGCCAGCAGCTTGTGGTCGGGTGAGGATACGCAGTATTTT. Its translation is CASSLWSGEDTQYF. V is TRBV5-4 and J is TRBJ2-3, with no clear D. CDR1 SGHNT and CDR2 YYREEE come from the germline V gene (reference sequence). CDR3 length equals 14 residues. Trimming took off 1 base at V and 6 bases at J, with 12 bases between the two ends.

The genes are TRBV11-2 and TRBJ1-1, with 8 positions matching TRBD1. The germline V gene has CDR1 SGHAT and CDR2 FQNNGV. The length of the CDR3 is 15 residues. V was pared by 3 bases and J by 1 base, with 4 bases of the junction left unmatched. CDR3 bases: TGTGCCAGCAGCTTTACCGGGACAGGGAACACTGAAGCTTTCTTT. This encodes CASSFTGTGNTEAFF.

CDR3 amino acids: CASSKVRDRDTGELFF. As DNA, the CDR3 is TGTGCCAGCAGCAAAGTCCGGGACAGGGACACCGGGGAGCTGTTTTTT. The V call is TRBV21-1, the J call TRBJ2-2; the D segment call TRBD1 is taken from the table without a DNA check. TRBV21-1 is assigned pseudogene status. The CDR3 extends over 16 amino acids.

The V gene is TRBV5-1, the J gene TRBJ2-5; 9 bases fit TRBD2. Trimming removed 1 base from V and 5 bases from J; junction bases left unmatched: 3. Per germline, CDR1 SGHRS and CDR2 YFSETQ. The CDR3 runs to 14 residues. CDR3: CASSLFAGGETQYF. The CDR3 DNA reads TGCGCCAGCAGCTTGTTTGCGGGGGGGGAGACCCAGTACTTC. The whole variable domain, remainder taken from reference TRBV5-1 and TRBJ2-5, is KAGVTQTPRYLIKTRGQQVTLSCSPISGHRSVSWYQQTPGQGLQFLFEYFSETQRNKGNFPGRFSGRQFSNSRSEMNVSTLELGDSALYLCASSLFAGGETQYFGPGTRLLVL.

The chain employs TRBV7-6 and TRBJ1-1; 7 bases agree with TRBD1. Germline CDR1 reads SGHVS; CDR2 reads FNYEAQ. V trimming: 4 bases; J trimming: 7 bases; junction bases outside the gene matches: 12. The CDR3 runs to 15 residues. The CDR3 region is CASSSPETGKDEAFF. The CDR3 bases are TGTGCCAGCAGCTCACCGGAGACAGGGAAGGATGAAGCTTTCTTT.

The chain joins TRBV2 to TRBJ2-1; D possibly corresponds to TRBD1 (6 bases). Germline values: CDR1 SNHLY, CDR2 FYNNEI. V lost 6 bases and J 6 bases, leaving 18 bases between the germline ends. There are 15 residues in the CDR3. CDR3 sequence (DNA): TGTGCCAGCAGATCACCCGGGACAACCCCCAATGAGCAGTTCTTC. This sequence encodes CASRSPGTTPNEQFF.

This chain connects TRBV28 to TRBJ2-7; TRBD1 matches 9 bases. CDR1 MDHEN and CDR2 SYDVKM come from the germline V gene. V gave up 3 bases and J gave up 5 bases; unmatched junction bases: 8. The CDR3 extends over 15 amino acids. CDR3 protein: CASSFQWDRENEQYF. The DNA of the CDR3 is TGTGCCAGCAGTTTCCAGTGGGACAGGGAAAACGAGCAGTACTTC.

The CDR3 DNA sequence: TGCGCCAGCAGCCCCCTAGCGGGCAATGAGCAGTTCTTC. Translated: CASSPLAGNEQFF. The chain carries TRBV5-1 and TRBJ2-1, with 8 bases that match TRBD2. The length of the CDR3 is 13 residues. The germline V gene has CDR1 SGHRS and CDR2 YFSETQ. Losses at the gene ends were 4 bases for V and 6 bases for J; bases not matched to a gene: 3. The full variable domain, in which reference TRBV5-1 and TRBJ2-1 provide the parts outside the CDR3, is KAGVTQTPRYLIKTRGQQVTLSCSPISGHRSVSWYQQTPGQGLQFLFEYFSETQRNKGNFPGRFSGRQFSNSRSEMNVSTLELGDSALYLCASSPLAGNEQFFGPGTRLTVL.

The chain carries TRBV5-1 and TRBJ2-7, with a possible D match to TRBD1 (6 bases). The CDR3 runs to 13 residues. Between the trimmed V and J ends, which lost 2 bases and 0 bases, there was a span of 6 bases. The germline V gene has CDR1 SGHRS and CDR2 YFSETQ. The chain's CDR3 is CASSFRGSYEQYF. The CDR3, as DNA: TGCGCCAGCAGCTTCAGGGGCTCCTACGAGCAGTACTTC. Together with reference TRBV5-1 and TRBJ2-7, the CDR3 gives the full variable domain: KAGVTQTPRYLIKTRGQQVTLSCSPISGHRSVSWYQQTPGQGLQFLFEYFSETQRNKGNFPGRFSGRQFSNSRSEMNVSTLELGDSALYLCASSFRGSYEQYFGPGTRLTVT.

As DNA, the CDR3 is TGTGCCAGCAGCTCACACGGGGGGAGCACAGATACGCAGTATTTT. Protein sequence: CASSSHGGSTDTQYF. V is TRBV7-3 and J is TRBJ2-3; 7 bases match TRBD2. Trimming cost V 4 bases and J 0 bases; bases outside gene matches: 4. Germline values: CDR1 SGHTA, CDR2 FQGTGA. There are 15 residues in the CDR3.

V gene TRBV2 combines with J gene TRBJ1-5; D is ambiguous. Deletions cut 6 bases from V and 2 bases from J, with 8 bases between. The CDR3 sequence is 13 residues long. Germline CDR1 reads SNHLY; CDR2 reads FYNNEI. The CDR3 here is CASSPEGNQPQHF. CDR3 nucleotide sequence: TGTGCCAGCAGCCCCGAGGGCAATCAGCCCCAGCATTTT.

With respect to this clone: A much larger clone differs by one base, so this may be a read error. The V gene is TRBV2, the J gene TRBJ1-5, with D uncertain. In germline, CDR1 is SNHLY, CDR2 FYNNEI. The CDR3 sequence is 12 residues long. V was trimmed by 5 bases and J by 11 bases, leaving 13 bases between them. Here the CDR3 DNA reads TGTGCCAGCAGTCGGGAGAGGCAGTCCCAGCATTTT. Its protein product is CASSRERQSQHF.

J is TRBJ1-5 and V is TRBV2; D gene uncertain. Germline V lookup: CDR1 SNHLY, CDR2 FYNNEI. V was shortened by 4 bases and J by 0 bases, with 10 bases between the two germline ends. The CDR3 is 15 amino acids. The CDR3 DNA reads TGTGCCAGCAGTGCAGACATCTATAGCAATCAGCCCCAGCATTTT. Residues: CASSADIYSNQPQHF.

This clone has just one count. The chain recombines TRBV5-1 with TRBJ1-3; TRBD1 is a possible D gene (5 bases). V dropped 0 bases and J dropped 2 bases, with 9 bases sitting between them. Germline-derived CDR1 and CDR2 are SGHRS and YFSETQ. The CDR3 loop spans 15 amino acids. The CDR3 is CASSLAGRAGNTIYF. In DNA form, the CDR3 reads TGCGCCAGCAGCTTGGCCGGCAGGGCTGGAAACACCATATATTTT.

J is TRBJ1-1 and V is TRBV11-2; 8 bases match TRBD1. Germline CDR1 reads SGHAT; CDR2 reads FQNNGV. The V gene end was trimmed by 7 bases and the J gene end by 5 bases; junction bases not matched to a gene: 9. The CDR3 spans 14 residues. The CDR3 here is CASTQADRVTEAFF. Written as DNA, the CDR3 is TGTGCCAGCACCCAGGCGGACAGGGTGACTGAAGCTTTCTTT.

This clone was found once. The chain uses TRBV5-6 and TRBJ2-1; a weak D match, TRBD2 (6 bases). Per germline, CDR1 SGHDT and CDR2 YYEEEE. The CDR3 covers 15 residues. Trimming stripped 4 bases from V and 4 bases from J, with 15 bases between. CDR3 bases: TGTGCCAGCAGCCGCGGGATAGTTGGGTACAATGAGCAGTTCTTC. Protein product: CASSRGIVGYNEQFF.

This chain links TRBV27 with TRBJ1-2; tentatively, D is TRBD1 (5 bases). The V gene lost 3 bases and the J gene lost 8 bases, with 13 bases spanning the gap. From germline, CDR1 is MNHEY and CDR2 SMNVEV (reference sequence). The CDR3 spans 13 residues. CDR3 DNA: TGTGCCAGCAGTTTGGCGGCGGCAGGGGGCTACACCTTC. Translating it yields CASSLAAAGGYTF.

The table lists this clone with a few counts. The rearrangement joins TRBV18 to TRBJ1-6, with D tentatively TRBD1 (5 bases). CDR1 is KGHSH and CDR2 is LQKENI in the germline V gene. CDR3 size: 14 residues. V lost 4 bases and J 7 bases, leaving 11 bases between the germline ends. The chain's CDR3 is CASSRGLENSPLHF. In DNA, the CDR3 is TGTGCCAGCTCACGGGGACTAGAGAATTCACCCCTCCACTTT.

V usage is TRBV5-1 and J usage is TRBJ1-5; D is uncertain. This CDR3 contains 13 residues. Germline loops: CDR1 SGHRS, CDR2 YFSETQ. V lost 0 bases and J lost 5, with 6 bases in between. The CDR3 reads CASSLDEDQPQHF. CDR3 sequence (DNA): TGCGCCAGCAGCTTGGATGAGGATCAGCCCCAGCATTTT.

V and J are TRBV2 and TRBJ2-3; 12 positions agree with TRBD2. V dropped 3 bases and J dropped 6; count of bases not matched to a gene: 10. CDR1 SNHLY and CDR2 FYNNEI come from the germline V gene. The length of the CDR3 is 17 residues. This CDR3 is CASSDSSGGGPEDTQYF. As DNA, the CDR3 is TGTGCCAGCAGTGACTCTAGCGGGGGGGGCCCCGAGGATACGCAGTATTTT.

The chain recombines TRBV23-1 with TRBJ1-2, with D hard to call. TRBV23-1 is an open reading frame whose function is uncertain. CDR3 length equals 13 residues. With 1 base removed from V and 3 bases from J, the gap between germline ends came to 6 bases. In DNA, the CDR3 is TGCGCCAGCAGTCAATATACGGACTATGGCTACACCTTC. It specifies CASSQYTDYGYTF.

CDR3 amino acids: CASSQTTGKPYEQYF. CDR3 DNA sequence: TGCGCCAGCAGCCAAACGACAGGGAAACCCTACGAGCAGTACTTC. The chain combines TRBV5-1 with TRBJ2-7; 7 bases match TRBD1. The germline CDR1 and CDR2 sequences are SGHRS and YFSETQ. J was trimmed by 2 bases and V by 4 bases; bases with no gene match: 9. The CDR3 contains 15 residues.